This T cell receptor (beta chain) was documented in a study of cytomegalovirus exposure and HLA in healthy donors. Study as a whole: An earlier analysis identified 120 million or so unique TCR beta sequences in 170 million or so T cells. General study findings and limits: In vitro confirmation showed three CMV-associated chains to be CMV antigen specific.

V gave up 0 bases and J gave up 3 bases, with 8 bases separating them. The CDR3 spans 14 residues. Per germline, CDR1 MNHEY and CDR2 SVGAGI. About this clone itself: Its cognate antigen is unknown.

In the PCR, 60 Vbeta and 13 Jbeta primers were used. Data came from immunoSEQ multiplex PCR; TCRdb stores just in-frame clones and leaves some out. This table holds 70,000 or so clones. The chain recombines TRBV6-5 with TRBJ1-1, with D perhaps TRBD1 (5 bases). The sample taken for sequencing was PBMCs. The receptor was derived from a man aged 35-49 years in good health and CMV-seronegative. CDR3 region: CASSYSAGDTEAFF. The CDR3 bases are TGTGCCAGCAGTTACTCAGCGGGGGACACTGAAGCTTTCTTT.